The sequence of this T cell receptor beta chain was determined in a study of T cells in Graves' hyperthyroidism and ophthalmopathy (dated by TCRdb to between 2017 and 2020). For context, the study as a whole: Peripheral blood samples were taken at the time of initial diagnosis, prior to any treatment. To identify TCR V-J signatures that set the groups apart, the researchers used a discovery cohort of 90 to 100 patients, made up of 40 to 45 with Graves' ophthalmopathy and some 58 with stable Graves' hyperthyroidism. Prospective prediction of ophthalmopathy was tested in an independent validation cohort of 18 to 20 hyperthyroidism patients and 15 to 17 patients who later progressed to ophthalmopathy. The 95 to 100 discovery patients were divided at random into training and test sets in a 7:3 ratio. In more than 5 Graves' hyperthyroidism patients, the study also compared T-cell repertoires from thyroid tissue with T-cell repertoires from blood. After sampling, hyperthyroidism patients received methimazole starting at 30 mg daily, and ophthalmopathy patients received high-dose intravenous methylprednisolone. According to the paper, TCR Vbeta CDR3 sequencing was carried out on about 140 peripheral blood samples, which came from 40 to 45 ophthalmopathy, under 85 hyperthyroidism and roughly 17 progressor patients. Overall results and qualifications from the work: No statistical method was used to fix the sample size in advance, and group allocation was not hidden from the investigators. Most expanded thyroid clonotypes (frequency above 0.001) were also found in blood, which suggests that blood repertoires may mirror thyroid immune responses. In validation, the model predicted progression to ophthalmopathy a median of approximately 6.3 months before onset, with around 70% sensitivity and 72.22% specificity. A 13 V-J signature model separated ophthalmopathy from stable hyperthyroidism, with around 91% sensitivity and around 84% specificity in cross-validation and 80%/75% in testing.

Concerning this clonotype itself: The antigen it binds to is not known. No per-base quality is available; no much larger clone lies one base away.

Compared with germline, V lacks 2 bases and J lacks 5 bases; bases without a gene match: 5. Spanning cysteine to phenylalanine, the CDR3 consists of 15 amino acids. This entry keeps only the CDR3 DNA: 45 bases, framed from base 1. CDR1 and CDR2, per the germline V gene, are KGHSH and LQKENI. A patient counted as having stable Graves' hyperthyroidism if no progression to ophthalmopathy occurred over 18 months of follow-up. Hyperthyroidism patients were newly diagnosed, had a disease duration of under 2 months, and were aged 18 to 65 years. The study excluded patients with uncontrolled infections, other autoimmune diseases, pregnancy or lactation. Diagnoses relied on clinical symptoms, serum thyroxine and TRAb, thyroid ultrasound and orbital computed tomography. PBMCs were isolated from approximately 10 ml of fresh peripheral blood by Ficoll-Paque density gradient centrifugation. Total RNA was extracted using Trizol reagent, and RNA quality was assessed on an Agilent 2100 Bioanalyzer.

The TCR beta CDR3 regions were amplified from RNA transcripts. The TCR CDR3 was subjected to a first round of RT-PCR using the HTBI primer set and the Qiagen OneStep RT-PCR kit. Libraries were constructed in a second round of multiplex PCR, after which size selection and purification were carried out. Paired-end sequencing of the libraries was performed with 100 bp reads on an Illumina HiSeq2000. Processing in the source paper ran as follows. SOAPnuke was used to process the raw data, with reads discarded if the reads contained adapters or uncalled bases, had a mean Phred below 15, or lacked an exact constant-primer or identifier match. High-quality paired reads were merged with COPE v1.2.5, and unique nucleotide sequences were defined as clonotypes. Clonotypes were aligned to IMGT TRBV, TRBD and TRBJ reference segments using MiTCR v1.1. The analysis included only V-J combinations with a frequency above 0.0001, which together covered around 99% of the repertoires. The TCS score was defined as the ratio of F50 (clonal expansion) to E x V (chaos), calculated using BLOSUM62-based TCRdist between CDR3 peptides within each V-J. Welch's t-statistics and random forest reduced roughly 540 V-J features to under 15, which were used in a naive Bayes classifier (R e1071). The public reads were reprocessed in TCRdb via fastp at Q25 and MiXCR, keeping in-frame beta chains. Rows with one shared CDR3 protein collapse into an entry with the most common genes and DNA. TCRdb assigned the V and J calls; the authors' analysis was not used. This sample has fewer than 650,000 distinct CDR3 sequences in its table, and less than 15% of those were observed once. The ten largest clones take up approximately 14% of the sample.

Sequencing was carried out using blood. Rearrangement joined TRBV18 to TRBJ2-7; 11 nucleotides in the junction match TRBD1. The sequence was collected from a woman aged 40 to 50 with Graves' hyperthyroidism. For the CDR3, the sequence is CASSPGQGAHHEQYF. In nucleotide form, the sequence is TGTGCCAGCTCACCAGGACAGGGGGCGCACCACGAGCAGTACTTC.